Following are 21 T cell receptor beta chains from one sample sequenced in a study of regulatory T cells in long-lasting Graves disease (dated by TCRdb to the early 2020s). The method was multiplex PCR. Instrument on record: Illumina HiSeq 4000. TCR beta libraries were built with iRepertoire HTBI primers and Arm-PCR amplification of CDR3 regions. TCRdb ran its own pipeline on the public reads, namely fastp trimming at Q25 and MiXCR clone calling, and kept in-frame beta chains. Rows with a matching CDR3 protein are joined into one entry that keeps the most common DNA and genes. This sample holds 500,000 or so distinct CDR3 sequences; around 15% were observed only once. Less than 15% of the sample is taken by the ten largest. Explained via the paper, the time point label denotes: newly diagnosed GD, antithyroid drugs for less than 3 months. For both TCR sequencing and RNA sequencing, RNA was extracted from PBMCs in TRIzol.

These sequences were also reported in another study, on T cells in Graves' hyperthyroidism and ophthalmopathy.

Material: peripheral blood mononuclear cells (PBMCs), obtained at new diagnosis, from a patient treated with antithyroid drugs. These receptors originate from a man aged 40-49 years with Graves disease. Donor details come from another sample of the same person, matched by shared clones.

This clonotype has a count of ten or more. This chain links TRBV28 with TRBJ1-2; 9 bases line up with TRBD1. The CDR3 has 14 amino acids. CDR1 is MDHEN, CDR2 SYDVKM, per germline. The J segment lost 6 bases and the V segment lost 3 bases, leaving 5 bases of the junction unmatched. The CDR3 here is CASSFGTGSDGYTF. The CDR3, as DNA: TGTGCCAGCAGTTTTGGGACAGGGTCTGATGGCTACACCTTC.

Comment on this clonotype: A much bigger clone sits one base away, suggesting this may be a read error. The gene calls are TRBV10-3 and TRBJ2-7; no reliable D call. V lost 3 bases to trimming and J lost 3 bases, with 3 bases between them. In germline, CDR1 is ENHRY, CDR2 SYGVKD. The length of the CDR3 is 11 residues. This CDR3 is CAISDYYEQYF. The CDR3 nucleotides are TGTGCCATCAGTGATTACTACGAGCAGTACTTC.

This clonotype has ten or more counts. This chain joins TRBV6-2 or TRBV6-3 and TRBJ2-1, with D maybe TRBD2 (6 bases). The CDR3 runs 15 residues. CDR1 and CDR2 (germline): MNHEY, SVGEGT. The V end was cut by 4 bases, the J end by 14 bases, with 24 bases between. CDR3 region: CASSLSGTPTPGEFF. The CDR3 DNA is TGTGCCAGCAGTTTATCCGGGACTCCAACCCCCGGGGAGTTCTTC.

This clonotype was seen repeatedly, ten times or more. The J gene is TRBJ1-1, the V gene TRBV10-3; D uncertain. The CDR3 has 13 amino acids. The V gene lost 6 bases and the J gene lost 1 base, with 9 bases spanning the gap. Germline-derived CDR1 and CDR2 are ENHRY and SYGVKD. CDR3 sequence: CAISNGENTEAFF. The CDR3 DNA reads TGTGCCATCAGCAATGGGGAGAACACTGAAGCTTTCTTT.

This clonotype was seen a handful of times. The J gene is TRBJ1-5, the V gene TRBV6-5; D remains ambiguous. CDR3 length: 14 residues. Germline V gene data show CDR1 as MNHEY and CDR2 as SVGAGI. V was pared by 0 bases and J by 5 bases, with 8 bases between. The CDR3 loop is CASSYSQIYQPQHF. Written as DNA, the CDR3 is TGTGCCAGCAGTTACTCGCAGATCTATCAGCCCCAGCATTTT.

Ten or more counts support this clonotype. The chain uses TRBV11-3 and TRBJ2-3; possibly TRBD2 for D (5 bases). From germline, CDR1 is SGHNT and CDR2 YENEEA. The germline V and J ends were trimmed by 1 base and 6 bases, with 23 bases remaining between them. The CDR3 is 18 residues long. The CDR3 DNA is TGTGCCAGCAGCTTAGTACCGCCCAGAGGGATTATTCCGGATACGCAGTATTTT. Translating it yields CASSLVPPRGIIPDTQYF.

This clonotype was observed a few times. J is TRBJ1-4 and V is TRBV5-6, with a weak D call TRBD1 (6 bases). The germline V and J ends were trimmed by 3 bases and 8 bases, with 11 bases remaining between them. The CDR3 is 13 amino acids. Germline assignment: CDR1 SGHDT and CDR2 YYEEEE. CDR3 in DNA: TGTGCCAGCAGCTCCCAGGGGCGGGAAAAACTGTTTTTT. Protein sequence: CASSSQGREKLFF.

This clonotype was found many times. This sequence joins TRBV7-9 and TRBJ1-1; TRBD1 matches 7 bases. Germline V gene lookup returns CDR1 SEHNR and CDR2 FQNEAQ (reference sequence). V lost 0 bases to trimming and J lost 11 bases; unmatched junction nucleotides: 3. The CDR3 is 12 residues long. CDR3 region: CASSLADRAAFF. The DNA for the CDR3 is TGTGCCAGCAGCTTAGCCGACAGGGCGGCTTTCTTT. The entire variable domain, with the rest obtained from reference TRBV7-9 and TRBJ1-1, is as follows: DTGVSQNPRHKITKRGQNVTFRCDPISEHNRLYWYRQTLGQGPEFLTYFQNEAQLEKSRLLSDRFSAERPKGSFSTLEIQRTEQGDSAMYLCASSLADRAAFFGQGTRLTVV.

The V gene is TRBV5-1, the J gene TRBJ1-1; D not resolved. The CDR3 totals 16 residues. CDR1 is SGHRS and CDR2 is YFSETQ in the germline V gene. V lost 1 base to trimming and J lost 0 bases, with 13 bases between them. The DNA of the CDR3 is TGCGCCAGCAGCTTGTTCCCGACAAATATGAACACTGAAGCTTTCTTT. This encodes CASSLFPTNMNTEAFF. Combining the CDR3 with reference TRBV5-1 and TRBJ1-1 gives the whole variable domain KAGVTQTPRYLIKTRGQQVTLSCSPISGHRSVSWYQQTPGQGLQFLFEYFSETQRNKGNFPGRFSGRQFSNSRSEMNVSTLELGDSALYLCASSLFPTNMNTEAFFGQGTRLTVV.

This chain joins TRBV19 and TRBJ1-1; D remains ambiguous. The CDR3 length is 13 residues. With 1 base removed from V and 2 bases from J, the gap between germline ends came to 5 bases. CDR1 and CDR2 (germline): LNHDA, SQIVND (reference sequence). CDR3 bases: TGTGCCAGTAGTATAGGAGGAAACACTGAAGCTTTCTTT. Encoded protein: CASSIGGNTEAFF. The whole variable domain, filled in from reference TRBV19 and TRBJ1-1, reads DGGITQSPKYLFRKEGQNVTLSCEQNLNHDAMYWYRQDPGQGLRLIYYSQIVNDFQKGDIAEGYSVSREKKESFPLTVTSAQKNPTAFYLCASSIGGNTEAFFGQGTRLTVV.

This clonotype was seen ten or more times. V usage is TRBV30 and J usage is TRBJ2-1; 12 bases fit TRBD1. Germline CDR1 GTSNPN, CDR2 SVGIG (reference sequence). The CDR3 runs to 16 residues. The junction had 7 bases not matched to a gene; V was cut back by 5 bases and J by 2 bases. The CDR3 spells CAWADGTGGPYNEQFF. The CDR3 region has the DNA TGTGCCTGGGCCGACGGGACAGGGGGCCCCTACAATGAGCAGTTCTTC.

With respect to this clonotype: A read error is possible here, since a much larger clone lies one base away. V usage is TRBV5-6 and J usage is TRBJ2-2, with D uncertain. The CDR3 is 15 residues long. Trimming took off 2 bases at V and 3 bases at J, with 11 bases between the two ends. In germline, CDR1 is SGHDT, CDR2 YYEEEE. CDR3 sequence: CASSFWGPYTGELFF. The CDR3 nucleotides are TGTGCCAGCAGCTTTTGGGGTCCGTACACCGGGGAGCTGTTTTTT.

The table lists this clonotype with many counts. This rearrangement joins TRBV12-3 or TRBV12-4 to TRBJ2-5; the D is unclear. V dropped 6 bases and J dropped 1 base, with 6 bases sitting between them. This CDR3 spans 12 amino acids. The CDR3 protein is CASSRTQETQYF. CDR3 DNA: TGTGCCAGCAGCAGGACCCAAGAGACCCAGTACTTC.

This clonotype has just a few counts. V gene TRBV29-1 combines with J gene TRBJ2-7; TRBD1 or TRBD2 may be the D gene (5 bases each). CDR3 size: 11 residues. Trimming shortened V by 4 bases and J by 3 bases, and 7 bases separated the two germline ends. The germline gives CDR1 SQVTM, CDR2 ANQGSEA. CDR3 loop: CSVGGVYEQYF. In DNA form, the CDR3 reads TGCAGCGTTGGAGGGGTCTACGAGCAGTACTTC.

This clonotype was observed a few times. The chain combines TRBV29-1 with TRBJ2-4, with 7 bases aligning to TRBD1. V gave up 4 bases and J gave up 0 bases; unmatched junction bases: 6. The CDR3 spans 15 residues. The V gene's germline CDR1 is SQVTM and CDR2 ANQGSEA. For the CDR3, the DNA is TGCAGCGTTGTAGGGACAGATCTAGCCAAAAACATTCAGTACTTC. Residues: CSVVGTDLAKNIQYF.

Ten or more counts support this clonotype. The rearrangement uses TRBV2 and TRBJ2-5; the D gene is possibly TRBD2 (6 bases). Germline V gene lookup returns CDR1 SNHLY and CDR2 FYNNEI. The CDR3 consists of 15 residues. Trimming took off 2 bases at V and 1 base at J, with 11 bases between the two ends. The CDR3 here is CASSEFGSGQETQYF. The CDR3, as DNA: TGTGCCAGCAGTGAATTCGGTAGCGGCCAAGAGACCCAGTACTTC. Full variable domain (rest looked up from reference TRBV2 and TRBJ2-5): EPEVTQTPSHQVTQMGQEVILRCVPISNHLYFYWYRQILGQKVEFLVSFYNNEISEKSEIFDDQFSVERPDGSNFTLKIRSTKLEDSAMYFCASSEFGSGQETQYFGPGTRLLVL.

The table lists this clonotype with a count of one. Mismatch with germline at one junction end may stem from a read error. The rearrangement joins TRBV5-1 to TRBJ2-1; TRBD1 agrees at 7 bases. Germline V gene data show CDR1 as SGHRS and CDR2 as YFSETQ. The CDR3 runs 16 residues. The CDR3 bases are TGCGCCAGCAGCCAGTCACCGGGACAGATAAACAATGAGCAGCTCTTC. Amino acid sequence: CASSQSPGQINNEQLF.

This clonotype has just a few counts. V gene TRBV24-1 combines with J gene TRBJ2-2, with D possibly TRBD1 on 6 matching bases. The germline V gene encodes CDR1 KGHDR and CDR2 SFDVKD. This CDR3 region has 13 residues. V was trimmed by 3 bases and J by 8 bases, leaving 9 bases between them. CDR3 sequence: CATSDRTAGELFF. The CDR3 nucleotides read TGTGCCACCAGTGATAGGACAGCTGGGGAGCTGTTTTTT.

In this sample, this clonotype turned up a few times. This rearrangement joins TRBV6-1 to TRBJ1-6, with 7 positions matching TRBD1. Germline loops: CDR1 MNHNS, CDR2 SASEGT. This CDR3 contains 20 residues. V was pared by 6 bases and J by 4 bases, with 21 bases of the junction left unmatched. CDR3 bases: TGTGCCAGCAGATTCGACCCCCGACAGGAAAGGGGGCAATATAATTCACCCCTCCACTTT. This codes for CASRFDPRQERGQYNSPLHF.

This clonotype showed up many times. The chain is built from TRBV28 and TRBJ2-3, with 10 nucleotides matching TRBD2. V gave up 5 bases and J gave up 1 base; unmatched junction bases: 6. CDR3 length: 16 amino acids. CDR1 is MDHEN, CDR2 SYDVKM, per germline. CDR3 sequence reads: CASSPPGLARTDTQYF. CDR3 bases: TGTGCCAGCAGTCCCCCGGGACTAGCGCGCACAGATACGCAGTATTTT.

This clonotype was counted only a few times. The chain couples TRBV2 to TRBJ1-4; D is uncertain. This CDR3 region has 14 residues. The germline V and J ends were trimmed by 8 bases and 3 bases, with 13 bases remaining between them. Germline lookup yields CDR1 SNHLY and CDR2 FYNNEI. DNA of the CDR3: TGTGCCAGCGGAGTGGGTGCACCTAATGAAAAACTGTTTTTT. Its translation: CASGVGAPNEKLFF.